These 22 T cell receptor beta chains were sequenced from one sample in a study of T cell responses to AZD1222 COVID-19 vaccine. Assay used: immunoSEQ multiplex PCR; TCRdb lists only in-frame clones, some missing. The sample records 150,000 to 200,000 clones, 90% to 95% being singletons. The material sequenced was peripheral blood, taken on day 0 of AZD1222 vaccination. These TCRs come from an adult in good health.

J is TRBJ1-6 and V is TRBV28; no reliable D call. Trimming took off 3 bases at V and 10 bases at J, with 13 bases between the two ends. Germline loops: CDR1 MDHEN, CDR2 SYDVKM. This CDR3 contains 14 residues. The CDR3 DNA follows: TGTGCCAGCAGTTTTGGCCACGGCGACTCACCCCTCCACTTT. Its translation is CASSFGHGDSPLHF.

V gene TRBV28 combines with J gene TRBJ2-2, with 9 nucleotides matching TRBD2. This CDR3 is 13 amino acids long. V dropped 7 bases and J dropped 5; count of bases not matched to a gene: 2. The V gene's germline CDR1 is MDHEN and CDR2 SYDVKM. CDR3 DNA: TGTGCCAGCACTAGCGGGACTACCGGGGAGCTGTTTTTT. Translation gives CASTSGTTGELFF.

CDR3 DNA: TGTGCCAGCACCCCTCGGGTCGGGAGTTTCGACGAGCAGTACTTC. This encodes CASTPRVGSFDEQYF. V gene TRBV6-2 or TRBV6-3 combines with J gene TRBJ2-7, with D possibly matching TRBD2 (6 bases). V lost 7 bases and J lost 5, with 21 bases in between. Per germline, CDR1 MNHEY and CDR2 SVGEGT. The CDR3 consists of 15 residues.

The genes are TRBV4-3 and TRBJ2-7; no reliable D call. V gave up 0 bases and J gave up 3 bases, with 12 bases separating them. The germline V gene has CDR1 LGHNA and CDR2 YSLEER. There are 15 residues in the CDR3. The CDR3 bases are TGCGCCAGCAGCCAAGATTGGGCTACAAACTACGAGCAGTACTTC. It translates to CASSQDWATNYEQYF.

The rearrangement joins TRBV6-5 to TRBJ2-2; 7 bases are a match to TRBD1. This CDR3 region has 15 residues. The V gene end was trimmed by 6 bases and the J gene end by 4 bases; junction bases not matched to a gene: 8. Looked up from germline, CDR1 is MNHEY and CDR2 is SVGAGI. Here the CDR3 DNA reads TGTGCCAGCAGAGAGGGGGCTTATCCCACCGGGGAGCTGTTTTTT. It encodes CASREGAYPTGELFF.

The V call is TRBV5-8, the J call TRBJ1-6, with 8 bases matching TRBD1. V lost 4 bases, J lost 7 bases, and 10 bases stayed unmatched. This CDR3 spans 16 amino acids. Germline V gene sequence: CDR1 SGHTS, CDR2 YDEGEE. The CDR3, as DNA: TGTGCCAGCAGCCCCCGGGTGGGACAGGCGAATTCACCCCTCCACTTT. This sequence encodes CASSPRVGQANSPLHF.

The rearrangement uses TRBV7-6 and TRBJ2-2, with D tentatively TRBD1 (6 bases). V shed 5 bases and J shed 5 bases, with 15 bases lying between them. CDR3 length: 15 amino acids. Per germline, CDR1 SGHVS and CDR2 FNYEAQ. For the CDR3, the DNA is TGTGCCAGCAGCCCCTTGTGGGGGACAACCGGGGAGCTGTTTTTT. Its protein product is CASSPLWGTTGELFF.

V and J are TRBV13 and TRBJ1-2; possible D gene TRBD1, 5 bases. The CDR3 extends over 12 amino acids. Germline CDR1 is PRHDT and CDR2 is FYEKMQ (reference sequence). V was trimmed by 5 bases and J by 8 bases, leaving 12 bases between them. The CDR3 here is CASSHTKGGYTF. As DNA, the CDR3 is TGTGCCAGCAGCCATACGAAGGGGGGCTACACCTTC.

V gene TRBV13 combines with J gene TRBJ1-4; D unresolved. The CDR3 is made up of 14 amino acids. V was trimmed by 2 bases and J by 4 bases, leaving 8 bases between them. Germline CDR1 reads PRHDT; CDR2 reads FYEKMQ (reference sequence). Here the CDR3 DNA reads TGTGCCAGCAGCTTAAAGACAAGTAATGAAAAACTGTTTTTT. Translated, it gives CASSLKTSNEKLFF.

V is TRBV19 and J is TRBJ2-3; D ambiguous. V lost 3 bases and J lost 1, with 8 bases in between. The CDR3 has 14 residues. From germline, CDR1 is LNHDA and CDR2 SQIVND (reference sequence). CDR3 coding DNA: TGTGCCAGTAGTATTAGTTTTCGCACAGATACGCAGTATTTT. This gives the protein CASSISFRTDTQYF. Looking up the rest from reference TRBV19 and TRBJ2-3 gives the full variable domain: DGGITQSPKYLFRKEGQNVTLSCEQNLNHDAMYWYRQDPGQGLRLIYYSQIVNDFQKGDIAEGYSVSREKKESFPLTVTSAQKNPTAFYLCASSISFRTDTQYFGPGTRLTVL.

This clone has just one count. The genes are TRBV5-1 and TRBJ2-7; 7 nucleotides align to TRBD1. V lost 3 bases to trimming and J lost 3 bases; unmatched junction nucleotides: 12. There are 16 residues in the CDR3. The germline gives CDR1 SGHRS, CDR2 YFSETQ. CDR3 DNA sequence: TGCGCCAGCAGCTGGATGCCGGGACAGCTTTTCTACGAGCAGTACTTC. This sequence encodes CASSWMPGQLFYEQYF. The full variable domain, its missing parts supplied by reference TRBV5-1 and TRBJ2-7, is KAGVTQTPRYLIKTRGQQVTLSCSPISGHRSVSWYQQTPGQGLQFLFEYFSETQRNKGNFPGRFSGRQFSNSRSEMNVSTLELGDSALYLCASSWMPGQLFYEQYFGPGTRLTVT.

V gene TRBV19 combines with J gene TRBJ1-5; perhaps TRBD1 as D (6 bases). CDR1 and CDR2 from the germline V gene are LNHDA and SQIVND (reference sequence). V was clipped by 5 bases and J by 3 bases, with 23 bases between them. CDR3 length: 18 residues. The CDR3 sequence is CASSSTPQGLSDNQPQHF. The CDR3 nucleotides are TGTGCCAGTAGTTCCACTCCTCAGGGGTTAAGCGACAATCAGCCCCAGCATTTT. Drawing the rest from reference TRBV19 and TRBJ1-5, the complete variable domain is DGGITQSPKYLFRKEGQNVTLSCEQNLNHDAMYWYRQDPGQGLRLIYYSQIVNDFQKGDIAEGYSVSREKKESFPLTVTSAQKNPTAFYLCASSSTPQGLSDNQPQHFGDGTRLSIL.

The CDR3 region is CSVLVPPLGYTF. CDR3 in DNA: TGCAGCGTTCTGGTCCCACCTCTCGGCTACACCTTC. The chain recombines TRBV29-1 with TRBJ1-2; D unresolved. The CDR3 spans 12 residues. V dropped 5 bases and J dropped 8 bases, with 15 bases sitting between them. The germline V gene encodes CDR1 SQVTM and CDR2 ANQGSEA.

V gene TRBV28 combines with J gene TRBJ2-6; no firm D call. The CDR3 contains 15 residues. V shed 6 bases and J shed 0 bases, with 9 bases lying between them. Germline CDR1 reads MDHEN; CDR2 reads SYDVKM. CDR3: CASSSMISGANVLTF. The CDR3 nucleotides are TGTGCCAGCAGCTCTATGATCTCTGGGGCCAACGTCCTGACTTTC.

V and J are TRBV28 and TRBJ1-5; D not resolved. Trimming pared 5 bases from V and 3 bases from J, leaving 20 bases between. Germline-derived CDR1 and CDR2 are MDHEN and SYDVKM. The CDR3 covers 17 residues. The CDR3 loop reads CASSKFKPWYHNQPQHF. The CDR3 DNA reads as TGTGCCAGCAGTAAATTTAAGCCATGGTACCACAATCAGCCCCAGCATTTT.

The chain couples TRBV19 to TRBJ2-2; maybe TRBD2 (5 bases). Germline values: CDR1 LNHDA, CDR2 SQIVND (reference sequence). The CDR3 totals 13 residues. V was pared by 8 bases and J by 3 bases, with 10 bases between. The CDR3 is CASAPGDTGELFF. In DNA form, the CDR3 reads TGTGCCAGTGCCCCCGGGGACACCGGGGAGCTGTTTTTT.

V gene TRBV24-1 combines with J gene TRBJ2-3; 7 nucleotides line up with TRBD1. This CDR3 has 16 amino acids. Germline CDR1 is KGHDR and CDR2 is SFDVKD. Germline trimming cut 4 bases from V and 0 bases from J; bases unmatched to any gene: 6. The CDR3 spells CATSDRRDRSTDTQYF. In nucleotides, the CDR3 is TGTGCCACCAGTGACCGCCGGGACAGAAGCACAGATACGCAGTATTTT.

The chain links TRBV2 to TRBJ2-5; D possibly corresponds to TRBD1 (6 bases). The CDR3 totals 18 residues. The V gene lost 1 base and the J gene lost 7 bases, with 25 bases spanning the gap. From germline, CDR1 is SNHLY and CDR2 FYNNEI. CDR3 nucleotide sequence: TGTGCCAGCAGTGAAGAGCAGGCCCTTCGGACAGATAGCCGGACCCAGTACTTC. Encoded protein: CASSEEQALRTDSRTQYF.

The CDR3 loop reads CASSLVSQGVGSYNEQFF. The CDR3 DNA reads TGTGCCAGCAGCTTAGTTAGTCAGGGTGTAGGGTCCTACAATGAGCAGTTCTTC. The chain has TRBV13 and TRBJ2-1; the D gene is possibly TRBD1 (5 bases). In germline, CDR1 is PRHDT, CDR2 FYEKMQ (reference sequence). With 1 base removed from V and 1 base from J, the gap between germline ends came to 17 bases. The CDR3 has 18 amino acids. The full variable domain, its missing parts supplied by reference TRBV13 and TRBJ2-1, is AAGVIQSPRHLIKEKRETATLKCYPIPRHDTVYWYQQGPGQDPQFLISFYEKMQSDKGSIPDRFSAQQFSDYHSELNMSSLELGDSALYFCASSLVSQGVGSYNEQFFGPGTRLTVL.

The rearrangement links TRBV7-2 to TRBJ1-1; D is unresolved. The CDR3 is 13 residues long. V was shortened by 1 base and J by 2 bases, with 5 bases between the two germline ends. Germline-derived CDR1 and CDR2 are SGHTA and FQGNSA. CDR3 nucleotide sequence: TGTGCCAGCAGCTTAGTGGGTAACACTGAAGCTTTCTTT. Translated: CASSLVGNTEAFF.

The J gene is TRBJ2-3, the V gene TRBV5-6, with 8 bases fitting TRBD1. V trimming: 0 bases; J trimming: 1 base; junction bases outside the gene matches: 10. The CDR3 is made up of 18 amino acids. CDR1 and CDR2 from the germline V gene are SGHDT and YYEEEE. In nucleotides, the CDR3 is TGTGCCAGCAGCTTGGTGGGTTTTACAGGGGGGCGCACAGATACGCAGTATTTT. Amino acid sequence: CASSLVGFTGGRTDTQYF.

This rearrangement joins TRBV7-6 to TRBJ1-1; TRBD1 is a possible D gene (6 bases). The V end lost 5 bases, the J end lost 1 base, and 20 bases lay between the germline ends. The CDR3 extends over 17 amino acids. Germline lookup yields CDR1 SGHVS and CDR2 FNYEAQ. The CDR3 nucleotides are TGTGCCAGCAGCGCACAGGGCTGGAGGACCCAGAACACTGAAGCTTTCTTT. It encodes CASSAQGWRTQNTEAFF.